This T cell receptor (beta chain) was obtained from a study of blood T cells in healthy people across ages (dated by TCRdb to between 2014 and 2016). At the level of the whole study: In model experiments, template switching captured about one uniquely barcoded TCR beta cDNA molecule for every two T cells. Age-related changes in TCR beta repertoire diversity were measured in the study by deep sequencing normalized with unique cDNA molecular identifiers. The donors were split into four age groups: young (average approximately 16 years), middle-aged (around 37), aged (more than 60) and long-lived (about 74). Donors of different ages were randomly distributed across sequencing lanes to avoid experimental bias. For two donors (one aged 18 to 30 and one aged 80 or older), the study analyzed two additional independent replicas of 1 million unique cDNA reads from the same blood draw. On the study overall, not on this receptor specifically: A strong correlation was found between observed TCR beta diversity and the percentage of naive T cells measured by flow cytometry. Conclusive comparison of naive and antigen-experienced compartments was prevented by the profiling of bulk unsorted PBMCs. As age increased, observed TCR beta diversity per million T cells dropped in a roughly linear way, and a significant reduction was already evident by age about 40. Estimates of total diversity from one million sequenced T cells were regarded as lower bounds and underestimates. The long-lived group showed more naive CD4+ T cells, fewer expanded clones and increased TCR diversity than the aged group, suggesting age selection. The CMV infection status of donors was not known, potentially confounding age-related changes in expanded clonotypes.

Comments on this clonotype: What antigen it recognizes has not been identified. Base qualities are not at hand, and no much larger clone is one base apart.

Systemically healthy Caucasian individuals from Russia, some 40 in total and aged roughly 6 to 100 years, were included as donors. About 9.8 milliliters of peripheral blood were drawn from each donor into EDTA-treated Vacutainer tubes. PBMCs were isolated by Ficoll-Paque density-gradient centrifugation, with at least 6 million obtained per sample. Trizol reagent was used to extract total RNA from PBMCs, with at least 5.5 micrograms per sample. For every donor, flow cytometry on a PBMC aliquot measured the percentage of naive CD45RAhigh/CD27high T cells. The protocol used for the library was 5' RACE. For sequencing, an Illumina HiSeq 2500 was employed. A second PCR of about 6 to 11 cycles was run with a J-beta primer mix and a sample-barcoded 5' primer. A unique molecular identifier was introduced onto each TCR beta cDNA molecule by a template-switch 5' adaptor carrying 12 random nucleotides. Each sample yielded at least 2.5 million CDR3-containing paired-end reads. The Mint cDNA synthesis kit, primed by a TRBC-specific oligonucleotide, was used to synthesize first-strand cDNA from all RNA. After uracil-DNA glycosylase treatment, a first 18-cycle PCR used universal primers M1SS and BC2_uni_R on all cDNA. Per the original workflow: For normalization, 1 million high-quality reads were randomly selected from each sample, with every read carrying a distinct molecular identifier. Reads with shared molecular identifiers were discarded instead of being binned into consensus sequences. MiTCR, run with a Q25 quality threshold and the strictest error-elimination algorithm, handled CDR3 identification, clonotype clustering and error correction. A nonparametric unseen species model with Euler transformation was used to estimate a lower bound on total TCR beta diversity. The public reads were reprocessed in TCRdb via fastp at Q25 and MiXCR, keeping in-frame beta chains. Each CDR3 protein gets just one entry, which takes the most common genes and DNA from the rows behind it. The authors' filters were not applied to this entry. The table for this sample lists approximately 770,000 distinct CDR3 sequences; 55% to 75% of them were counted only once. The ten largest clones add up to around 22% of the sample.

CDR1 and CDR2, per the germline V gene (reference sequence), are DFQATT and SNEGSKA. The CDR3 measures 15 amino acids from cysteine to phenylalanine. Only the CDR3 part of the read is kept: 45 bases, read in frame from the first base. The junction shows trimming of 0 bases on V and 2 bases on J, and the gene matches do not reach 6 bases of it. Sequencing was done on a sample of blood. The clonotype was recovered from a young man in good health. The chain joins TRBV20-1 to TRBJ2-7; TRBD1 lines up with 8 middle nucleotides. CDR3 region: CSARDLDRVTYEQYF. The sequence in DNA is TGCAGTGCTAGAGATCTGGACAGGGTAACCTACGAGCAGTACTTC.